This TCR beta chain was captured in a study of OX40 agonist ivuxolimab in advanced cancers. Study details: Patients were infused with ivuxolimab every 2 weeks at 0.01 to 10 mg/kg. Past anti-PD-1, anti-PD-L1 or anti-CTLA-4 therapy was accepted, and 35% to 45% had received some. Whole-study results and caveats: No determination was made of the antigen specificity of the expanded peripheral T cells.

Using immunoSEQ multiplex PCR, the repertoire was profiled, and TCRdb retains in-frame clones only, with some absent. The sample lists about 43,000 clones, approximately 80% seen once, with roughly 4.1% in the top ten. Individuals having autoimmune disease history or systemic immunosuppression were not enrolled. On this clone: Its target is not known.

Germline loops: CDR1 MNHEY, CDR2 SVGAGI. The CDR3 runs 13 residues. Trimming shortened V by 8 bases and J by 2 bases, and 12 bases separated the two germline ends. This clonotype originated in an adult with an advanced solid tumor such as melanoma, head and neck, liver or kidney cancer. This chain connects TRBV6-5 to TRBJ2-5, with D perhaps matching TRBD2 (7 bases). This specimen consisted of CD4+ or CD8+ T cells sorted from blood, obtained in a trial of the OX40 agonist ivuxolimab. The CDR3 nucleotides are TGTGCCAGCGGGGAGGGGGAACAAGAGACCCAGTACTTC. Protein sequence: CASGEGEQETQYF.